This T cell receptor beta chain comes out of a study of CD8+ T cells in alopecia areata. Overall study results and limits: It was less clear whether patients shared TCRs than it was in mice, possibly because of HLA.

Note on this clone: As yet, its antigen is unknown.

Documented treatment: oral pan-JAK inhibitor, 5-10 mg twice daily. The study team obtained lesional scalp punch biopsies and peripheral blood from alopecia areata patients. V was cut by 8 bases and J by 4 bases, with 21 bases left in between. Germline V lookup: CDR1 LNHDA, CDR2 SQIVND (reference sequence). CDR3 length equals 16 residues. RNA, once extracted, was reverse transcribed into cDNA for use as the sequencing template. TCRdb's copy holds only in-frame clones and misses some; the assay was immunoSEQ multiplex PCR. The data show 15,000 to 20,000 clones, 50% to 60% seen once. The chain links TRBV19 to TRBJ1-5; tentative D call: TRBD1 (6 bases). The input for sequencing was skin, taken at week 4, from a patient treated with tofacitinib. The source is a human donor with alopecia areata. The CDR3 sequence is CASQGLGAGRNQPQHF. CDR3 nucleotide sequence: TGTGCCAGTCAGGGGTTGGGGGCAGGACGGAATCAGCCCCAGCATTTT.